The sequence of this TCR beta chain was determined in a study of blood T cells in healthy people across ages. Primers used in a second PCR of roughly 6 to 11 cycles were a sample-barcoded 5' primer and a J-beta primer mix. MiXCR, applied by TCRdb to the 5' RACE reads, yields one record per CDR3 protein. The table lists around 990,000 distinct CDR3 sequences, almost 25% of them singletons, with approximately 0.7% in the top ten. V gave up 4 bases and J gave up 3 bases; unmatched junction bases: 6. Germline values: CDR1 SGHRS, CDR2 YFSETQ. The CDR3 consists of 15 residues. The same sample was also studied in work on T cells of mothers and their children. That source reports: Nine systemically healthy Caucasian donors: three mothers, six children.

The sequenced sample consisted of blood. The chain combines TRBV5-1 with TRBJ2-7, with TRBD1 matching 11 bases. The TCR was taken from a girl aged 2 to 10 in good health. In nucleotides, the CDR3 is TGCGCCAGCAGCCCGGGACAGGGGGTTCGCTACGAGCAGTACTTC. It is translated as CASSPGQGVRYEQYF.